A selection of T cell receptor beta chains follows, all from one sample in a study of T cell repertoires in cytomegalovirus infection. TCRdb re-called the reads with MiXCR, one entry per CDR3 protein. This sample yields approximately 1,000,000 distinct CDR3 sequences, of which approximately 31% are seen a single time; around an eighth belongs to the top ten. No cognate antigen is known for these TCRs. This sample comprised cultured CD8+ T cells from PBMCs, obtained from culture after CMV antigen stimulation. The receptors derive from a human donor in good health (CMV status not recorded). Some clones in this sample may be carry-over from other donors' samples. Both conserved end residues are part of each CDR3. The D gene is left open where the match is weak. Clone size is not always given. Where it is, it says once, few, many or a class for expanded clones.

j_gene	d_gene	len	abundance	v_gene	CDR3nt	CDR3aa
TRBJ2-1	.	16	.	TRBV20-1	TGCAGTGCTAGAGGTTCCCTTGCGGGCTCCTACAATGAGCAGTTCTTC	CSARGSLAGSYNEQFF
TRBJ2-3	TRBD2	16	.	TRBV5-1	TGCGCCAGCAGCCAATTAGCGGGGGGGCCGAGTGATACGCAGTATTTT	CASSQLAGGPSDTQYF
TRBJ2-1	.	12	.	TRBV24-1	TGTGCCACCAGTCAGGGACGGGTTGAGCAGTTCTTC	CATSQGRVEQFF
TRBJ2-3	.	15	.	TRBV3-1	TGTGCCAGCAGCCAAGAAGATATGTCCACAGATACGCAGTATTTT	CASSQEDMSTDTQYF
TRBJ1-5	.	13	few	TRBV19	TGTGCCAGTAGTATTTGGGGGGCACAGCCCCAGCATTTT	CASSIWGAQPQHF
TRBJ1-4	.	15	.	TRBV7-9	TGTGCCAGCAGCTCCTCTGGGGCAACTAATGAAAAACTGTTTTTT	CASSSSGATNEKLFF
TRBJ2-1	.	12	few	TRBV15	TGTGCCACCAGCGTCGTGGACAATGAGCAGTTCTTC	CATSVVDNEQFF
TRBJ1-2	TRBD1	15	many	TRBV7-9	TGTGCCAGCAGCGAGAGACAGGGGGTATACTATGGCTACACCTTC	CASSERQGVYYGYTF
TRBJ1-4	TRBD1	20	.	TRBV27	TGTGCCAGCAGTTCCCTTCCCCCCTTCGGACAGGGGGTGGCTAATGAAAAACTGTTTTTT	CASSSLPPFGQGVANEKLFF
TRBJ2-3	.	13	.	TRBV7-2	TGTGCCAGCAGCCCCCTAACTTGGGATACGCAGTATTTT	CASSPLTWDTQYF
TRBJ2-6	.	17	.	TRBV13	TGTGCCAGCAGCTTAACAGCCCTCCCTCTTGGGGCCAACGTCCTGACTTTC	CASSLTALPLGANVLTF
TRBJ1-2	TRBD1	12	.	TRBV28	TGTGCGATCGGCGACAGGGGCTATGGCTACACCTTC	CAIGDRGYGYTF